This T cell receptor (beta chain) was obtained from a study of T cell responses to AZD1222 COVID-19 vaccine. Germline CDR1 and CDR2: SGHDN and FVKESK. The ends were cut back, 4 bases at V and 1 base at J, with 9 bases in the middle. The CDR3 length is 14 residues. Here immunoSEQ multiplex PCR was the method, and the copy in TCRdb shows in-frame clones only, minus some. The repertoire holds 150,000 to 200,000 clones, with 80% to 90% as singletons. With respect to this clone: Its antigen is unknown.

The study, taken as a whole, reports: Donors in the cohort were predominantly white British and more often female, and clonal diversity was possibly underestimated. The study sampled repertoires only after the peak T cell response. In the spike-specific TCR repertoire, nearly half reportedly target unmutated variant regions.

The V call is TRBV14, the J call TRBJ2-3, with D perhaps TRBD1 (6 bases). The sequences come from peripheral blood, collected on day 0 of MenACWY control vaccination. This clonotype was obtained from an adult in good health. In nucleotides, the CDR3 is TGTGCCAGCAGCCGACGACAGGGCACAGATACGCAGTATTTT. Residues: CASSRRQGTDTQYF.